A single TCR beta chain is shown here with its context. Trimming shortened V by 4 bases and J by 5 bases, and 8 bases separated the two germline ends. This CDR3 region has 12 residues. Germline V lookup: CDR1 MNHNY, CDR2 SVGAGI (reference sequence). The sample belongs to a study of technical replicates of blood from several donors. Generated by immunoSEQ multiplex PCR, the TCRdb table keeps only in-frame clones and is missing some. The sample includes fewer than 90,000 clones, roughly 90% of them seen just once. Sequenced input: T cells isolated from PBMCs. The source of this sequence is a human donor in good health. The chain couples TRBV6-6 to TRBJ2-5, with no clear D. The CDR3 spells CASSSSLETQYF. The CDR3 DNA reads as TGTGCCAGCAGTTCGTCCCTGGAGACCCAGTACTTC.